This TCR beta chain was retrieved from a study of cytomegalovirus exposure and HLA in healthy donors. Study at large: Unique TCRs from HLA-typed donors, 70 million to 100 million of them, were held in an early data release.

A multiplex PCR was run with 60 Vbeta primers and 13 Jbeta primers. TCRdb's copy holds only in-frame clones and misses some; the assay was immunoSEQ multiplex PCR. The sample carries 170,000 or so clones, 84% recorded once. Healthy bone marrow donors formed the donor group. Germline loops: CDR1 SGHRS, CDR2 YFSETQ. After removal of 5 bases from V and 4 bases from J, the junction contained 7 bases not matched to a gene. The CDR3 covers 15 residues. This TCR was recovered from a boy aged 2 to 10 in good health and CMV-seronegative. J is TRBJ1-2 and V is TRBV5-1; 11 bases fit TRBD1. Sequenced sample: PBMCs. Here the CDR3 reads CASSSSGTGGYGYTF. DNA for the CDR3: TGCGCCAGCAGTTCCTCCGGGACAGGGGGCTATGGCTACACCTTC. The full variable domain, in which reference TRBV5-1 and TRBJ1-2 provide the parts outside the CDR3, is KAGVTQTPRYLIKTRGQQVTLSCSPISGHRSVSWYQQTPGQGLQFLFEYFSETQRNKGNFPGRFSGRQFSNSRSEMNVSTLELGDSALYLCASSSSGTGGYGYTFGSGTRLTVV.